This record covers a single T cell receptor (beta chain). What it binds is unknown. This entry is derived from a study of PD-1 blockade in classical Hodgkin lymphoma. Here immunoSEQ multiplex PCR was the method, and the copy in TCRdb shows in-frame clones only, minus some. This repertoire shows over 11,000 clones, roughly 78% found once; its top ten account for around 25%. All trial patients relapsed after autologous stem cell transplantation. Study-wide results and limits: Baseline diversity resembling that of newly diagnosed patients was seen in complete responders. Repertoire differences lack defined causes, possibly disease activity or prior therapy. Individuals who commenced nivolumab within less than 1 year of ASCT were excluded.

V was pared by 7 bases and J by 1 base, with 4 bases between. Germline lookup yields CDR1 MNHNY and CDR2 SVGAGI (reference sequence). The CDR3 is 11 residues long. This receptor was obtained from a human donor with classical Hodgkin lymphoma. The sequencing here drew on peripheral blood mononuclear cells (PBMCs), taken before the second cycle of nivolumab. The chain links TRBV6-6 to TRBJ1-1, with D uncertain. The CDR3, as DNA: TGTGCCAGCAAGGAGAACACTGAAGCTTTCTTT. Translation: CASKENTEAFF.